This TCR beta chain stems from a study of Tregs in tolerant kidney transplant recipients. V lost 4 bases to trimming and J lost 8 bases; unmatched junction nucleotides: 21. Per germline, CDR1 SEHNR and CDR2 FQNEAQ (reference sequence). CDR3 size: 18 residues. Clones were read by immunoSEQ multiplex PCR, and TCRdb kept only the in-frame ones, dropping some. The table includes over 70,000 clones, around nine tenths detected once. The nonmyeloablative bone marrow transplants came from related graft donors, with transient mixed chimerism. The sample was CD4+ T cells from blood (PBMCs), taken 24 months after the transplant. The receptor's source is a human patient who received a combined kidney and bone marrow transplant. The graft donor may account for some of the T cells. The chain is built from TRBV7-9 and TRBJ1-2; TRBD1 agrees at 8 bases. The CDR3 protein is CASSSHSRARGLVRGYTF. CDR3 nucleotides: TGTGCCAGCAGCTCCCATTCTCGGGCCAGGGGGCTGGTTCGGGGCTACACCTTC.